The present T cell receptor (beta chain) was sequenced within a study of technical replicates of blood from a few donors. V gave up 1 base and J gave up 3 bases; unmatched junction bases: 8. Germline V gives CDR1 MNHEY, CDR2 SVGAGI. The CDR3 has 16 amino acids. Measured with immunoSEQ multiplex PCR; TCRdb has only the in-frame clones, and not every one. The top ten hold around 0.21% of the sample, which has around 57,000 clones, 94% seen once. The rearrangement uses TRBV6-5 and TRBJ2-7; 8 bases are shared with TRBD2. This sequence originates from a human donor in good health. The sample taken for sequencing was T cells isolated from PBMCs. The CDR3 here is CASSYFADSGSYEQYF. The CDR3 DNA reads TGTGCCAGCAGTTACTTTGCGGACAGCGGGAGCTACGAGCAGTACTTC.